This T cell receptor beta chain derives from a study of T cell changes during pregnancy in multiple sclerosis. TCRdb's table, derived via immunoSEQ multiplex PCR, lists solely in-frame clones and lacks some. Of about 20,000 clones listed, over 80% are singletons. The receptor's source is a female donor in good health, enrolled as a control in a pregnancy study. The sample in question was CD8+ T cells from peripheral blood mononuclear cells, obtained in the third trimester of pregnancy.

The CDR3 nucleotides read TGCGCCAGCAGCCCCCAGCGGGGGGAAGAGACCCAGTACTTC. Protein sequence: CASSPQRGEETQYF. This sequence joins TRBV4-1 and TRBJ2-5; 9 nucleotides line up with TRBD2. The CDR3 is made up of 14 amino acids. Trimming removed 4 bases from V and 3 bases from J; junction bases left unmatched: 3. Germline V lookup: CDR1 MGHRA, CDR2 YSYEKL.